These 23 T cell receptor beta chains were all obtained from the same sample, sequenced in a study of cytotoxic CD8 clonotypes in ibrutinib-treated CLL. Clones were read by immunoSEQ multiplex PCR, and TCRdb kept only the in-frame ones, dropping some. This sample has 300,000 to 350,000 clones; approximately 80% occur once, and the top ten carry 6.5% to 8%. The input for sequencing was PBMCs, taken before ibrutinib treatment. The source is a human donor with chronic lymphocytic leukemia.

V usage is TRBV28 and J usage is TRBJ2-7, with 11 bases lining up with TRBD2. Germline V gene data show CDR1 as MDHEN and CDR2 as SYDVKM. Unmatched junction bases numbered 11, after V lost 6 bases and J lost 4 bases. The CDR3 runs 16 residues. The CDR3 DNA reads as TGTGCCAGCAGCTCCACGACTAGCGGGATGATGTACGAGCAGTACTTC. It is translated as CASSSTTSGMMYEQYF.

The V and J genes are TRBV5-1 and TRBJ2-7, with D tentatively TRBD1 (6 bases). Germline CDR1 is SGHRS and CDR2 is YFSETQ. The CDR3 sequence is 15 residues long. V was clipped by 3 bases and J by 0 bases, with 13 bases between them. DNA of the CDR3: TGCGCCAGCAGCTCGGACAGCTATTACTCCTACGAGCAGTACTTC. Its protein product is CASSSDSYYSYEQYF.

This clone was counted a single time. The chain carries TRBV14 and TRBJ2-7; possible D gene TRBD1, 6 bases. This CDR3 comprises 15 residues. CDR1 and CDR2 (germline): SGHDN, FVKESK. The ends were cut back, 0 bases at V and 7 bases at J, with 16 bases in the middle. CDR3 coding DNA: TGTGCCAGCAGCCAAGACCAGACAGGAATGGAAGAGCAGTACTTC. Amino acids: CASSQDQTGMEEQYF.

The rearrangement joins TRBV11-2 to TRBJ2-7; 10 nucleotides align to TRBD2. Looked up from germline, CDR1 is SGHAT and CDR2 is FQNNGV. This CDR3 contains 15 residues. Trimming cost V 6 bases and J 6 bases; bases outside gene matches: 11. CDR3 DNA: TGTGCCAGCAGTCGTGGGTCTAGCGGGAGTCTCGAGCAGTACTTC. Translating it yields CASSRGSSGSLEQYF.

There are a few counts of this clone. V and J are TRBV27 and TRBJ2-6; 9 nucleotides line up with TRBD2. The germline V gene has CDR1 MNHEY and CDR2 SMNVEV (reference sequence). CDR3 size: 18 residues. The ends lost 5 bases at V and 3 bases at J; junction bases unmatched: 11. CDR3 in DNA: TGTGCCAGCAGTCCCAGAGGTAGCGGGAGAGTTGGGGCCAACGTCCTGACTTTC. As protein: CASSPRGSGRVGANVLTF.

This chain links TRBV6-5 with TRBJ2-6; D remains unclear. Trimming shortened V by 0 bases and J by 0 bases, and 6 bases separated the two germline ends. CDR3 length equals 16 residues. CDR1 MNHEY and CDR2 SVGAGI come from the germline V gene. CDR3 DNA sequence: TGTGCCAGCAGTTACTCGCCGGGCTCTGGGGCCAACGTCCTGACTTTC. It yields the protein CASSYSPGSGANVLTF.

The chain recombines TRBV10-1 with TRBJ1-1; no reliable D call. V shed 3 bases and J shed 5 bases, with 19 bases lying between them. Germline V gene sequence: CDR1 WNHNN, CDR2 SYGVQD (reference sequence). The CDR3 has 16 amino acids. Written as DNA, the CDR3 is TGCGCCAGCAGTGACGGGGATTGGACGGGCGGAACTGAAGCTTTCTTT. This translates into CASSDGDWTGGTEAFF.

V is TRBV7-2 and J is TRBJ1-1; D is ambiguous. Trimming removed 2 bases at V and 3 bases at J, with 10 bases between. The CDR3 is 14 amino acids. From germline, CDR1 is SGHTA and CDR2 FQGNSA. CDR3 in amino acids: CASSLSGSHTEAFF. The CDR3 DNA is TGTGCCAGCAGCTTATCGGGAAGTCACACTGAAGCTTTCTTT. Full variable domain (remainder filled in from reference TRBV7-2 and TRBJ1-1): GAGVSQSPSNKVTEKGKDVELRCDPISGHTALYWYRQSLGQGLEFLIYFQGNSAPDKSGLPSDRFSAERTGGSVSTLTIQRTQQEDSAVYLCASSLSGSHTEAFFGQGTRLTVV.

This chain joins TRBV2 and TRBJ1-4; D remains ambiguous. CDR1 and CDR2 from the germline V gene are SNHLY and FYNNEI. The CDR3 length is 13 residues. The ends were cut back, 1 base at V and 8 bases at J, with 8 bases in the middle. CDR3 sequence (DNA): TGTGCCAGCAGTGAAGAGGTCGGAGAAAAACTGTTTTTT. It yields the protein CASSEEVGEKLFF.

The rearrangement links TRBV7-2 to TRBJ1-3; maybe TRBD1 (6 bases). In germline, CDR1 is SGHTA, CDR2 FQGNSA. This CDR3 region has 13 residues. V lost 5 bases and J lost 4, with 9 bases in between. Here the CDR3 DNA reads TGTGCCAGCAGCCCAGGGGTCGGAAACACCATATATTTT. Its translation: CASSPGVGNTIYF.

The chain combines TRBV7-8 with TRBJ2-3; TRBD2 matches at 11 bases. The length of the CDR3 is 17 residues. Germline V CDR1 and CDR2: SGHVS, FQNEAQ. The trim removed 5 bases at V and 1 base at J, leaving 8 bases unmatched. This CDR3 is CASSRTSGLGGTDTQYF. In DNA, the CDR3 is TGTGCCAGCAGCCGGACTAGCGGGTTAGGGGGCACAGATACGCAGTATTTT. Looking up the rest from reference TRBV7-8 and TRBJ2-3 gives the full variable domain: GAGVSQSPRYKVAKRGQDVALRCDPISGHVSLFWYQQALGQGPEFLTYFQNEAQLDKSGLPSDRFFAERPEGSVSTLKIQRTQQEDSAVYLCASSRTSGLGGTDTQYFGPGTRLTVL.

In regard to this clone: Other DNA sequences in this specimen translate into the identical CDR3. For the CDR3, the DNA is TGTGCCTGGAGCGGGAGTGGCGGCTCCTACGAGCAGTACTTC. This gives the protein CAWSGSGGSYEQYF. The gene calls are TRBV30 and TRBJ2-7; D perhaps matches TRBD2 (6 bases). V dropped 3 bases and J dropped 0 bases, with 12 bases sitting between them. This CDR3 region has 14 residues. CDR1 is GTSNPN, CDR2 SVGIG, per germline (reference sequence).

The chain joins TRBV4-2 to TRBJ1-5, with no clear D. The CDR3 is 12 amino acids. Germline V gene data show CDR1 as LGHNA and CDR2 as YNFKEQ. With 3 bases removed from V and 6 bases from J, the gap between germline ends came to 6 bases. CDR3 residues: CASSQGFQPQHF. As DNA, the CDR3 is TGTGCCAGCAGCCAGGGGTTTCAGCCCCAGCATTTT.

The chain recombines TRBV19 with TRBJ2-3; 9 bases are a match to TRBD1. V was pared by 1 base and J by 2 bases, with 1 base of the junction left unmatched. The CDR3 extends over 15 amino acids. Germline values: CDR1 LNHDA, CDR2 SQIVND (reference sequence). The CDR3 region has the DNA TGTGCCAGTAGTATAGGACAGGGGGACACAGATACGCAGTATTTT. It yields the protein CASSIGQGDTDTQYF. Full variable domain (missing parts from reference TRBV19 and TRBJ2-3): DGGITQSPKYLFRKEGQNVTLSCEQNLNHDAMYWYRQDPGQGLRLIYYSQIVNDFQKGDIAEGYSVSREKKESFPLTVTSAQKNPTAFYLCASSIGQGDTDTQYFGPGTRLTVL.

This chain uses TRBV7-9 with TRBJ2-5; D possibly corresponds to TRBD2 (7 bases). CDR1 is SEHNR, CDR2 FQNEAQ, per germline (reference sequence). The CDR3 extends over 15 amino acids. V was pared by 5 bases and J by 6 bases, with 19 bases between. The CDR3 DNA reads TGTGCCAGCAGCAAGGGGGGGCTAGTTGAGCAGACCCAGTACTTC. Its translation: CASSKGGLVEQTQYF.

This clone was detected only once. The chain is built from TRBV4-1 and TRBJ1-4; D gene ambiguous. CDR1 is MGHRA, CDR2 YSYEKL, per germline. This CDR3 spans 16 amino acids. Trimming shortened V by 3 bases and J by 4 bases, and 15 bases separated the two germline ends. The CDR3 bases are TGCGCCAGCAGCCAGGCCCGGACCGAAATTAATGAAAAACTGTTTTTT. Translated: CASSQARTEINEKLFF.

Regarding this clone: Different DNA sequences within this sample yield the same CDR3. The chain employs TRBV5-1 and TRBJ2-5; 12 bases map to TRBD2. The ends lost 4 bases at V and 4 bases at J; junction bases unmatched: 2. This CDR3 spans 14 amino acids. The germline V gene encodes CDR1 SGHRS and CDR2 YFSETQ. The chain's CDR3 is CASSLGLAGETQYF. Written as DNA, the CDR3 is TGCGCCAGCAGCCTGGGACTAGCGGGAGAGACCCAGTACTTC.

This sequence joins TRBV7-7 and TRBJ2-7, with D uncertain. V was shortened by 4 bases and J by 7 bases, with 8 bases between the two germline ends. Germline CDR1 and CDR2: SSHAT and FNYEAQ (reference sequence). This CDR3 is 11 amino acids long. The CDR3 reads CASSSTLEQYF. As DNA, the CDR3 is TGTGCCAGCAGCTCGACCCTTGAGCAGTACTTC.

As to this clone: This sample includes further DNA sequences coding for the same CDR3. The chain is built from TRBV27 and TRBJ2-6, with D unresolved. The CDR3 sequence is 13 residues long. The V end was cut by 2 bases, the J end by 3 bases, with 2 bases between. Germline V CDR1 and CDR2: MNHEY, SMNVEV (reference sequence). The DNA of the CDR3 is TGTGCCAGCAGTTTAAGTGGGGCCAACGTCCTGACTTTC. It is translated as CASSLSGANVLTF.

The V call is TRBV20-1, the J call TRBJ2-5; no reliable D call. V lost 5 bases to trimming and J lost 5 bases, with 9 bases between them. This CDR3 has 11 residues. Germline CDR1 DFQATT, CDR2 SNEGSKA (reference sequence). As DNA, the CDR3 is TGCAGTGCTGGATCAATCGAGACCCAGTACTTC. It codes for CSAGSIETQYF.

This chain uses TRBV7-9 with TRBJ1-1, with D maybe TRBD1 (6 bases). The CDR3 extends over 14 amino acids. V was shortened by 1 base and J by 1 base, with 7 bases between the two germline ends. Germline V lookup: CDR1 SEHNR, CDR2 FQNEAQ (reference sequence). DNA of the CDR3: TGTGCCAGCAGCTTAGGGACAGAGAACACTGAAGCTTTCTTT. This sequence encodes CASSLGTENTEAFF.

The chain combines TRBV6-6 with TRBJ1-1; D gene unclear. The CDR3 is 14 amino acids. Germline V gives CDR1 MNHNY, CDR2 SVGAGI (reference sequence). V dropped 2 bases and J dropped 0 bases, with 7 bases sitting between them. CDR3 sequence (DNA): TGTGCCAGCAGTTACGATATCATGAACACTGAAGCTTTCTTT. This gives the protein CASSYDIMNTEAFF.

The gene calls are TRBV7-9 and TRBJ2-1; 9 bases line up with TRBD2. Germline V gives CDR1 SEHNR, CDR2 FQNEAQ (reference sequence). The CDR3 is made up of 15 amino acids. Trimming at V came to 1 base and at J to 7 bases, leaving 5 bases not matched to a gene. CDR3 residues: CASSLGWREGNEQFF. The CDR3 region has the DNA TGTGCCAGCAGCTTAGGGTGGCGGGAGGGTAATGAGCAGTTCTTC.